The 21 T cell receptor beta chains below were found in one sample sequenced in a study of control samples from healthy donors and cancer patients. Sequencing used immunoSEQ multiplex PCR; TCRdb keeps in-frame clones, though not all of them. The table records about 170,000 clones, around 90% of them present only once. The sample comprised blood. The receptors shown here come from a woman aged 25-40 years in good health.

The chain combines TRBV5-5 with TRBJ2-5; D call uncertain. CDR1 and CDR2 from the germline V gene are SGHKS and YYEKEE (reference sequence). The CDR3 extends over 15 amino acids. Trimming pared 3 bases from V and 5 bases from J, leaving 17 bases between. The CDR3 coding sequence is TGTGCCAGCAGCTCCCGGAGCGCTTCTTCGGAGACCCAGTACTTC. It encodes CASSSRSASSETQYF.

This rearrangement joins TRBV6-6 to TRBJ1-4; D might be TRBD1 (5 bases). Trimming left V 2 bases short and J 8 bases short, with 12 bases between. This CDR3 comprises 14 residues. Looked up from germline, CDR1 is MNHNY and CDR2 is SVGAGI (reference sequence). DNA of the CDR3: TGTGCCAGCAGTTACGGGGGGGGTGGCGAAAAACTGTTTTTT. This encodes CASSYGGGGEKLFF.

CDR3 coding DNA: TGTGCCAGCAGCAGGACAGGGGTACCTAGCACCGGGGAGCTGTTTTTT. Translated, it gives CASSRTGVPSTGELFF. V and J are TRBV13 and TRBJ2-2; TRBD1 aligns across 9 bases. This CDR3 is 16 amino acids long. Germline CDR1 is PRHDT and CDR2 is FYEKMQ (reference sequence). V shed 5 bases and J 4 bases; nucleotides not matched to a gene: 8.

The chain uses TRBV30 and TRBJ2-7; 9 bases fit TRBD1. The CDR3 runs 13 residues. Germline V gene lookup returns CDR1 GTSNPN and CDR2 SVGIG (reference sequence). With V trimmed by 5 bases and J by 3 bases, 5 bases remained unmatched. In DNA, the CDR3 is TGTGCCTGGGTAGGGACAGGGAGCTACGAGCAGTACGTC. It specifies CAWVGTGSYEQYV.

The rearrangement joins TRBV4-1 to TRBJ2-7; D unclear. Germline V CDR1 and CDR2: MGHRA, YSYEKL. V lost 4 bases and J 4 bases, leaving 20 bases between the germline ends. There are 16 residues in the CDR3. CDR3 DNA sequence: TGCGCCAGCAGCCCTTCCGTCGGCTGGGCTGGGTACGAGCAGTACTTC. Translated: CASSPSVGWAGYEQYF.

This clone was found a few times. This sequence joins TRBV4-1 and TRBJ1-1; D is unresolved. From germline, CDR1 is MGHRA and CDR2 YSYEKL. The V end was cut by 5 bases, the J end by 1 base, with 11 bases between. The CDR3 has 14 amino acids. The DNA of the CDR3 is TGCGCCAGCAGCGGCCGGACTGAGAACACTGAAGCTTTCTTT. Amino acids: CASSGRTENTEAFF.

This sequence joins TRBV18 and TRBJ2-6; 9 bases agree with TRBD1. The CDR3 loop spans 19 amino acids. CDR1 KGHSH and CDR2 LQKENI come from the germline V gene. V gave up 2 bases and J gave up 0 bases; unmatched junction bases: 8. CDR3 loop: CASSPLDRGSSSGANVLTF. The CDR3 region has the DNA TGTGCCAGCTCACCATTGGACAGGGGATCTTCCTCTGGGGCCAACGTCCTGACTTTC.

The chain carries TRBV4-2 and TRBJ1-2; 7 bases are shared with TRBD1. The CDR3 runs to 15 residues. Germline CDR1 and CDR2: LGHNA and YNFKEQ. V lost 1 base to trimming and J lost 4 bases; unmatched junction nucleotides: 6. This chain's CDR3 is CASSQGEGQLYGYTF. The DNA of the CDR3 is TGTGCCAGCAGCCAAGGCGAGGGACAGCTCTATGGCTACACCTTC.

This chain's CDR3 is CASSYSGGQGSETQYF. The CDR3 DNA follows: TGTGCCAGCAGTTACTCCGGCGGACAGGGTTCAGAGACCCAGTACTTC. This chain uses TRBV6-6 with TRBJ2-5, with 8 bases aligning to TRBD1. The ends lost 0 bases at V and 4 bases at J; junction bases unmatched: 7. Per the germline V gene, CDR1 is MNHNY and CDR2 is SVGAGI (reference sequence). The CDR3 covers 16 residues.

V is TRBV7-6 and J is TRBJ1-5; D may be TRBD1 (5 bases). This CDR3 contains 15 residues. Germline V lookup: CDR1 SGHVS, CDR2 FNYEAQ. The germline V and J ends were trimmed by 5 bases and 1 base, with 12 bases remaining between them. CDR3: CASSLVRGSNQPQHF. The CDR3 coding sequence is TGTGCCAGCAGCCTCGTGAGGGGAAGCAATCAGCCCCAGCATTTT.

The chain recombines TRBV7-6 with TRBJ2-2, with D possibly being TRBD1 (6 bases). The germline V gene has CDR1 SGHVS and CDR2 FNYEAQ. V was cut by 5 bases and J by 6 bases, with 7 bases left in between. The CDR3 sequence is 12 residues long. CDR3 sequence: CASSGQPGELFF. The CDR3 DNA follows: TGTGCCAGCAGCGGACAGCCCGGGGAGCTGTTTTTT.

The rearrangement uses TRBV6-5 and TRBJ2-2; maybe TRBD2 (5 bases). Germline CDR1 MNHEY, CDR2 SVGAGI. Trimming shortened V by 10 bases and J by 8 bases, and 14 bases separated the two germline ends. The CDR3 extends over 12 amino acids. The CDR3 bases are TGTGCCACCAACGGACTTAAGGGGGAGCTGTTTTTT. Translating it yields CATNGLKGELFF.

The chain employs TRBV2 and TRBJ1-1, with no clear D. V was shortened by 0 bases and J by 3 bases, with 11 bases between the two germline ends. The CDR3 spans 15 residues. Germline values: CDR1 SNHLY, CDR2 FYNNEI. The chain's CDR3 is CASSEALHPDTEAFF. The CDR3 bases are TGTGCCAGCAGTGAAGCGTTACATCCGGACACTGAAGCTTTCTTT.

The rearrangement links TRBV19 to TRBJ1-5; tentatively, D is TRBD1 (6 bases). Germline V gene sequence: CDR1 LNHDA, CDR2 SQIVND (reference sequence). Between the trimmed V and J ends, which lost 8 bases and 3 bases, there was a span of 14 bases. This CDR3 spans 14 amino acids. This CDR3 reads CASSAQGINQPQHF. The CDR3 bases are TGTGCCAGTTCGGCACAGGGCATCAATCAGCCCCAGCATTTT.

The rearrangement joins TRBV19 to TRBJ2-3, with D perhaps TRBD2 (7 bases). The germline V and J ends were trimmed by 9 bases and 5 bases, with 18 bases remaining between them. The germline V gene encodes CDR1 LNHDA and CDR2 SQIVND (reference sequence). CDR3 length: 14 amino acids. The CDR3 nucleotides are TGTGCCAGCAAATGGGGGGGGCTTGGAGATACGCAGTATTTT. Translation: CASKWGGLGDTQYF.

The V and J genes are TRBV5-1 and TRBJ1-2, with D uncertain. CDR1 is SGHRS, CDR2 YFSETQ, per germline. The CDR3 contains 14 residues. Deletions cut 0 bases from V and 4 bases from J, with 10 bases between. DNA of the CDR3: TGCGCCAGCAGCTTGGGGCACGACCTCTATGGCTACACCTTC. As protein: CASSLGHDLYGYTF.

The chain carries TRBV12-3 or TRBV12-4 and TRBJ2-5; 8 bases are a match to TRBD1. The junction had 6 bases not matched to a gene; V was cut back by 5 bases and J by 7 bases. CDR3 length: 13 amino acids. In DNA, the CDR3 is TGTGCCAGCAGTACAGGGGGATTAGGGACCCAGTACTTC. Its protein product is CASSTGGLGTQYF.

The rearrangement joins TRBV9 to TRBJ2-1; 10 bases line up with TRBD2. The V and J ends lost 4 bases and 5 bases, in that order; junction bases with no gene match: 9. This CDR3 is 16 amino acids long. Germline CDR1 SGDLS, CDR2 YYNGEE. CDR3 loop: CASSPLGTSANNEQFF. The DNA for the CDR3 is TGTGCCAGCAGCCCCCTTGGGACTAGCGCAAACAATGAGCAGTTCTTC.

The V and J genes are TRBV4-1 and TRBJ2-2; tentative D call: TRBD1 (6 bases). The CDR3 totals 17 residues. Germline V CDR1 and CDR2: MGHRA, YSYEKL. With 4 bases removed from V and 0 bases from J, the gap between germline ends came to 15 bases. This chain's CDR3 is CASSPGWDNSNTGELFF. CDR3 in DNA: TGCGCCAGCAGCCCGGGCTGGGACAACTCGAACACCGGGGAGCTGTTTTTT.

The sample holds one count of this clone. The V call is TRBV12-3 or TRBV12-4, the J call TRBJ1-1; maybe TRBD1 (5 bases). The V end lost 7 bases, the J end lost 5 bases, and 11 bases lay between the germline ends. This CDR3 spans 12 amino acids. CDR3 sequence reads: CASTRGRTEAFF. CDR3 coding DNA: TGTGCCAGCACCCGGGGGAGAACTGAAGCTTTCTTT.

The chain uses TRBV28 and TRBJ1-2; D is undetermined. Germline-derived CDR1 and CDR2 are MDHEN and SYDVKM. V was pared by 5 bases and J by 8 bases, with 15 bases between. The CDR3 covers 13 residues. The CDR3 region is CASSLTGQPGYTF. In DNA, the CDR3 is TGTGCCAGCAGTCTTACCGGCCAACCAGGCTACACCTTC.